The present T cell receptor beta chain was sequenced within a study of T cells in Graves' hyperthyroidism and ophthalmopathy. Notes on the study in general: A model of 13 V-J pairs discriminated ophthalmopathy from stable hyperthyroidism.

Note on this clonotype: Antigen: not known.

Researchers took RNA transcripts and amplified the TCR beta CDR3 regions from them. With the HTBI primer set, the TCR CDR3 went through a first round of RT-PCR. TCRdb processed the multiplex PCR reads anew with MiXCR; each CDR3 protein has one entry. Of around 700,000 distinct CDR3 sequences in the sample, around a third were seen once. Those patients with uncontrolled infection, other autoimmune disease, pregnancy or lactation were excluded. This CDR3 contains 14 residues. The V gene lost 6 bases and the J gene lost 2 bases, with 11 bases spanning the gap. Germline loops: CDR1 SNHLY, CDR2 FYNNEI. The receptor was derived from a middle-aged woman with Graves' hyperthyroidism. This chain links TRBV2 with TRBJ1-5; D not resolved. The source material was blood. The CDR3 loop is CASSPNWGNQPQHF. CDR3 in DNA: TGTGCCAGCAGCCCCAATTGGGGCAATCAGCCCCAGCATTTT.